A selection of T cell receptor beta chains follows, all from one sample in a study of response to subunit inactivated influenza vaccine. TCRdb ran MiXCR on the RT-PCR reads and lists one entry per CDR3 protein. The sample contains about 310,000 distinct CDR3 sequences, 21% of which appear only once. This material consisted of PBMCs from blood, taken approximately 20 months after vaccination. Receptor source: a man in his fifties or sixties who received an inactivated influenza vaccine. CDR3s include the opening cysteine and the closing phenylalanine or tryptophan. Each record gives: J gene, clone size, D gene, V gene, CDR3 protein, CDR3 DNA. A D gene is named only where the DNA matches it firmly. Only part of the rows carry a size: once, few, many, or a class if the clone is expanded.

TRBJ1-5,.,.,TRBV12-3/TRBV12-4,CASSLRGASGNQPQHF,TGTGCCAGCAGTTTACGAGGGGCCTCCGGGAATCAGCCCCAGCATTTT
TRBJ1-1,few,.,TRBV4-1,CASSPGDVNTEAFF,TGCGCCAGCAGCCCTGGGGACGTGAACACTGAAGCTTTCTTT
TRBJ1-2,many,TRBD1,TRBV12-3/TRBV12-4,CASRRTGLWGYTF,TGTGCCAGCAGGCGGACAGGGCTGTGGGGCTACACCTTC
TRBJ2-2,.,TRBD2,TRBV24-1,CATSDEGLALRGELFF,TGTGCCACCAGTGATGAAGGACTAGCCCTAAGAGGGGAGCTGTTTTTT
TRBJ1-1,.,.,TRBV7-9,CASSLIGDRNTEAFF,TGTGCCAGCAGCTTAATTGGGGATCGGAACACTGAAGCTTTCTTT
TRBJ1-2,.,.,TRBV7-2,CASSSSTGGYTF,TGTGCCAGCAGCTCCTCGACAGGCGGCTACACCTTC
TRBJ1-4,few,.,TRBV15,CATSRDGAENEKLFF,TGTGCCACCAGCAGAGATGGGGCCGAGAATGAAAAACTGTTTTTT
TRBJ1-5,.,.,TRBV28,CASSVPDHSNQPQHF,TGTGCCAGCAGCGTTCCCGACCATAGCAATCAGCCCCAGCATTTT
TRBJ1-3,many,.,TRBV3-1,CASSQNGFSGNTIYF,TGTGCCAGCAGCCAAAACGGATTCTCTGGAAACACCATATATTTT
TRBJ2-3,few,.,TRBV27,CASSLSAGLLDTQYF,TGTGCCAGCAGTTTATCTGCGGGACTTTTGGATACGCAGTATTTT
TRBJ2-3,few,.,TRBV29-1,CSVDRPASTDTQYF,TGCAGCGTTGACCGACCCGCTAGCACAGATACGCAGTATTTT
TRBJ1-1,many,.,TRBV20-1,CSASGIGDTEAFF,TGCAGTGCTTCAGGGATCGGGGACACTGAAGCTTTCTTT
TRBJ1-1,many,.,TRBV25-1,CASSHQGLHTEAFF,TGTGCCAGCAGCCATCAGGGACTTCACACTGAAGCTTTCTTT
TRBJ2-1,.,.,TRBV20-1,CSARDRGGARSYNEQFF,TGCAGTGCTAGAGATCGTGGGGGCGCTAGGTCCTACAATGAGCAGTTCTTC
TRBJ1-1,.,.,TRBV6-2/TRBV6-3,CASSYDVWDTEAFF,TGTGCCAGCAGTTACGATGTGTGGGACACTGAAGCTTTCTTT
TRBJ2-5,many,.,TRBV12-3/TRBV12-4,CASQEGGPSETQYF,TGTGCCAGCCAGGAGGGGGGGCCCAGTGAGACCCAGTACTTC
TRBJ1-1,few,.,TRBV10-3,CAISVQGTEAFF,TGTGCCATCAGTGTTCAGGGCACTGAAGCTTTCTTT
TRBJ1-5,.,TRBD1,TRBV18,CASSQNQGDNQPQHF,TGTGCCAGCTCACAGAACCAGGGGGACAATCAGCCCCAGCATTTT
TRBJ2-5,.,.,TRBV12-3/TRBV12-4,CASSWFGGQETQYF,TGTGCCAGCAGTTGGTTTGGGGGGCAAGAGACCCAGTACTTC
TRBJ2-2,few,.,TRBV5-4,CASSLADWTAHGELFF,TGTGCCAGCAGCTTGGCCGATTGGACCGCGCACGGGGAGCTGTTTTTT
TRBJ2-7,.,TRBD1,TRBV20-1,CSARDLLTGPYEQYF,TGCAGTGCTAGAGATCTGTTGACAGGGCCCTACGAGCAGTACTTC
TRBJ1-1,.,.,TRBV4-1,CASSQGDTDTINTEAFF,TGCGCCAGCAGCCAAGGGGATACGGACACTATTAACACTGAAGCTTTCTTT
TRBJ2-7,few,TRBD1,TRBV6-5,CASSYSRTGGNSYEQYF,TGTGCCAGCAGTTACTCCCGGACAGGGGGTAACTCCTACGAGCAGTACTTC
TRBJ1-5,.,TRBD1,TRBV19,CASSTWTGGSNQPQHF,TGTGCCAGTAGTACTTGGACAGGGGGAAGCAATCAGCCCCAGCATTTT
TRBJ2-3,.,TRBD2,TRBV29-1,CSVTGGPSTDTQYF,TGCAGCGTTACGGGGGGGCCGAGCACAGATACGCAGTATTTT
TRBJ1-5,few,.,TRBV27,CASSSRDTANAPQHF,TGTGCCAGCAGTTCCCGAGACACCGCCAACGCGCCCCAGCATTTT
TRBJ2-2,.,TRBD2,TRBV5-1,CASSWTPPTSGNTGELFF,TGCGCCAGCAGCTGGACCCCCCCAACTAGCGGGAACACCGGGGAGCTGTTTTTT
TRBJ2-2,.,.,TRBV28,CASSTLYSGELFF,TGTGCCAGCAGTACTCTCTACTCCGGGGAGCTGTTTTTT
TRBJ2-7,.,.,TRBV7-9,CASSRPGYEQYF,TGTGCCAGCAGCCGACCAGGGTACGAGCAGTACTTC
TRBJ2-1,.,TRBD2,TRBV5-1,CASSLSFSGFDEQFF,TGCGCCAGCAGCTTGTCGTTTAGCGGGTTCGATGAGCAGTTCTTC
TRBJ2-3,many,.,TRBV12-3/TRBV12-4,CASSFKRGDTQYF,TGTGCCAGCAGTTTTAAGAGGGGAGATACGCAGTATTTT
TRBJ2-1,.,.,TRBV11-2,CASSLNRGGNNEQFF,TGTGCCAGCAGCTTAAACAGGGGAGGTAACAATGAGCAGTTCTTC
TRBJ1-4,few,.,TRBV7-9,CASSPNYAKEKLFF,TGTGCCAGCAGCCCGAACTATGCGAAGGAAAAACTGTTTTTT
TRBJ1-5,.,.,TRBV7-8,CASSARQLPREPQHF,TGTGCCAGCAGCGCCCGACAGCTTCCTCGGGAGCCCCAGCATTTT
TRBJ1-1,few,.,TRBV6-5,CASSVRRLGTEAFF,TGTGCCAGCAGTGTACGTCGTCTCGGCACTGAAGCTTTCTTT
TRBJ1-5,few,.,TRBV5-6,CASSLFAGAGQGNQPQHF,TGTGCCAGCAGCTTGTTTGCGGGGGCAGGGCAAGGCAATCAGCCCCAGCATTTT
TRBJ1-3,many,.,TRBV5-1,CASSLDWRNTIYF,TGCGCCAGCAGCTTGGATTGGAGAAACACCATATATTTT